This T cell receptor (beta chain) was retrieved from a study of technical replicates of blood from a few donors. The junction had 10 bases not matched to a gene; V was cut back by 0 bases and J by 5 bases. This CDR3 is built from 17 residues. The germline V gene encodes CDR1 LGHNA and CDR2 YNFKEQ. This clone showed up just a few times. This table comes from immunoSEQ multiplex PCR, and its TCRdb copy is limited to in-frame clones, with some not included. Of around 14,000 clones in the sample, around 82% were seen once. This receptor was taken from a human donor in good health. Input material: PBMCs. The V gene is TRBV4-2, the J gene TRBJ1-2; TRBD1 aligns across 9 bases. The CDR3 reads CASSQEEAGQGRYGYTF. The CDR3, as DNA: TGTGCCAGCAGCCAAGAGGAGGCGGGACAGGGCAGGTATGGCTACACCTTC.